This TCR beta chain appears in the sequencing data of a study of vaccination effects on CD4 cells after COVID-19 (dated by TCRdb to between 2021 and 2024). About the study as a whole: The ViraFEST assay stimulated PBMC with viral peptide pools and then used TCR sequencing to identify antigen-specific CD4+ T cell clonotypes by expansion. Post-vaccine samples across the study were collected a median of 72 days after the second dose, with a range of 14 to 241. Some 2 million PBMC per well were cultured with approximately 10 ug/ml peptides in IMDM containing 5% human AB serum, about 9 IU/ml IL-2 and gentamicin. SARS-CoV-2 spike-specific CD4+ TCR repertoires from before and after mRNA vaccination were compared in COVID-19 convalescent patients and in infection-naive vaccine recipients. Altogether, some 10 COVID-19 convalescent patients and several SARS-CoV-2-naive healthy vaccine recipients made up the full study. Cultures from other donors in the study were sequenced with the Oncomine TCR Beta short-read assay on an Illumina iSeq 100.

The germline V gene (reference sequence) gives CDR1 as MNHEY and CDR2 as SMNVEV. Relative to germline, V is 2 bases shorter and J is 1 base shorter, with 21 bases between their ends. From the cysteine through the phenylalanine, the CDR3 covers 18 amino acids. The retained sequence is limited to the CDR3, 54 bases, with the frame set at the first base. Libraries came from the immunoSEQ multiplex PCR assay. TCR beta CDR3 sequencing was performed on DNA from the cultured, isolated CD4+ T cells. For the original study's pipeline: Non-productive TCR sequences were discarded, and reads were trimmed to the CDR3 region, with only CDR3s of 7 or more amino acids retained. Antigen-specific clonotypes were identified with the MANAFEST web app by comparing expansion in peptide wells against reference cultures. To be called positive, a clone needed expansion at FDR<0.05 compared with the reference and with all other wells, an odds ratio greater than 5, and a frequency greater than 0.1% in two replicate wells. A clonotype was called cross-reactive if it was significantly expanded both in SARS-CoV-2 spike wells and in at least one common cold coronavirus spike condition. Levenshtein distance calculated with the stringdist R package was used to assess CDR3 similarity, and unrooted trees were constructed with ape in R 3.6.1. Not all clones reach the TCRdb copy of this immuneACCESS table, which keeps in-frame sequences only. Checked studies attribute under half of the gap to unresolved V genes and leave the rest unexplained. That table is the source of V, J and clone size, and D and trimming were worked out from the DNA. The sample table holds about 40,000 clones, of which around two thirds were seen once. Of the sample, about 8% falls within the top ten clones.

Broad study findings and their caveats: Clones induced by infection and clones induced by vaccination both contracted markedly at late timepoints after vaccination, which fits with T cell responses waning over time. The study was limited by a small number of convalescent patients, and early post-infection timepoints were lacking. In healthy vaccine recipients, vaccine-induced clones were almost all SARS-CoV-2 mono-reactive, with only 1 of 255 cross-reactive with common cold coronaviruses.

Concerning this clone itself: The antigen it recognizes is unknown. Base qualities were left out, and no much larger clone turns up one base away.

After more than nine days of culture, CD4+ T cells were isolated with the EasySep CD4+ T cell isolation kit. Participants received two doses of either the BNT162b2 or the mRNA-1273 mRNA SARS-CoV-2 vaccine. Healthy vaccine recipients had no prior SARS-CoV-2 infection, confirmed by negative nucleocapsid antibodies before and after vaccination. On days 3 and 7, half of the culture medium was replaced with fresh IL-2-containing medium. Unless noted otherwise, every peptide stimulation condition was cultured in triplicate wells. PBMC were separated from whole blood using Ficoll-Paque Plus gradient centrifugation and were then either cryopreserved at -140C or used fresh. The QIAamp micro DNA kit was used to extract genomic DNA from the cultured CD4+ T cells.

Sequenced here: CD4+ T cells from PBMCs cultured without peptide, sampled after COVID-19 vaccination. The chain couples TRBV27 to TRBJ2-7; the D region is possibly TRBD1 or TRBD2, each matching across 5 bases. The origin of this receptor is a human donor who received a COVID-19 vaccine. The DNA sequence reads TGTGCCAGCAGTTTAGAAAGGGACGGACCGTGTATTTCCTACGAGCAGTACTTC. Its translation reads: CASSLERDGPCISYEQYF.